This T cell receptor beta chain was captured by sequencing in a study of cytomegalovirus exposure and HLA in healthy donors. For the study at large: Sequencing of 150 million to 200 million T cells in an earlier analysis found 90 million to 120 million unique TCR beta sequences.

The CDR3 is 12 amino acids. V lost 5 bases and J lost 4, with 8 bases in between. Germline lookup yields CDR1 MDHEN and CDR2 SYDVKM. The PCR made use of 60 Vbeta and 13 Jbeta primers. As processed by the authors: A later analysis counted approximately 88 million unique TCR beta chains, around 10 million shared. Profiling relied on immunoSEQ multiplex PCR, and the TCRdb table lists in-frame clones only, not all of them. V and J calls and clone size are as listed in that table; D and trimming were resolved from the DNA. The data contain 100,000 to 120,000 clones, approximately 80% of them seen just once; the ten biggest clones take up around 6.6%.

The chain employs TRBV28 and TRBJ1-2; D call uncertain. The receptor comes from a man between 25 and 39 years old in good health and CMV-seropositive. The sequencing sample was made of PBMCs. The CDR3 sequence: CASSIQIYGYTF. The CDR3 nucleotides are TGTGCCAGCAGTATACAGATCTATGGCTACACCTTC.